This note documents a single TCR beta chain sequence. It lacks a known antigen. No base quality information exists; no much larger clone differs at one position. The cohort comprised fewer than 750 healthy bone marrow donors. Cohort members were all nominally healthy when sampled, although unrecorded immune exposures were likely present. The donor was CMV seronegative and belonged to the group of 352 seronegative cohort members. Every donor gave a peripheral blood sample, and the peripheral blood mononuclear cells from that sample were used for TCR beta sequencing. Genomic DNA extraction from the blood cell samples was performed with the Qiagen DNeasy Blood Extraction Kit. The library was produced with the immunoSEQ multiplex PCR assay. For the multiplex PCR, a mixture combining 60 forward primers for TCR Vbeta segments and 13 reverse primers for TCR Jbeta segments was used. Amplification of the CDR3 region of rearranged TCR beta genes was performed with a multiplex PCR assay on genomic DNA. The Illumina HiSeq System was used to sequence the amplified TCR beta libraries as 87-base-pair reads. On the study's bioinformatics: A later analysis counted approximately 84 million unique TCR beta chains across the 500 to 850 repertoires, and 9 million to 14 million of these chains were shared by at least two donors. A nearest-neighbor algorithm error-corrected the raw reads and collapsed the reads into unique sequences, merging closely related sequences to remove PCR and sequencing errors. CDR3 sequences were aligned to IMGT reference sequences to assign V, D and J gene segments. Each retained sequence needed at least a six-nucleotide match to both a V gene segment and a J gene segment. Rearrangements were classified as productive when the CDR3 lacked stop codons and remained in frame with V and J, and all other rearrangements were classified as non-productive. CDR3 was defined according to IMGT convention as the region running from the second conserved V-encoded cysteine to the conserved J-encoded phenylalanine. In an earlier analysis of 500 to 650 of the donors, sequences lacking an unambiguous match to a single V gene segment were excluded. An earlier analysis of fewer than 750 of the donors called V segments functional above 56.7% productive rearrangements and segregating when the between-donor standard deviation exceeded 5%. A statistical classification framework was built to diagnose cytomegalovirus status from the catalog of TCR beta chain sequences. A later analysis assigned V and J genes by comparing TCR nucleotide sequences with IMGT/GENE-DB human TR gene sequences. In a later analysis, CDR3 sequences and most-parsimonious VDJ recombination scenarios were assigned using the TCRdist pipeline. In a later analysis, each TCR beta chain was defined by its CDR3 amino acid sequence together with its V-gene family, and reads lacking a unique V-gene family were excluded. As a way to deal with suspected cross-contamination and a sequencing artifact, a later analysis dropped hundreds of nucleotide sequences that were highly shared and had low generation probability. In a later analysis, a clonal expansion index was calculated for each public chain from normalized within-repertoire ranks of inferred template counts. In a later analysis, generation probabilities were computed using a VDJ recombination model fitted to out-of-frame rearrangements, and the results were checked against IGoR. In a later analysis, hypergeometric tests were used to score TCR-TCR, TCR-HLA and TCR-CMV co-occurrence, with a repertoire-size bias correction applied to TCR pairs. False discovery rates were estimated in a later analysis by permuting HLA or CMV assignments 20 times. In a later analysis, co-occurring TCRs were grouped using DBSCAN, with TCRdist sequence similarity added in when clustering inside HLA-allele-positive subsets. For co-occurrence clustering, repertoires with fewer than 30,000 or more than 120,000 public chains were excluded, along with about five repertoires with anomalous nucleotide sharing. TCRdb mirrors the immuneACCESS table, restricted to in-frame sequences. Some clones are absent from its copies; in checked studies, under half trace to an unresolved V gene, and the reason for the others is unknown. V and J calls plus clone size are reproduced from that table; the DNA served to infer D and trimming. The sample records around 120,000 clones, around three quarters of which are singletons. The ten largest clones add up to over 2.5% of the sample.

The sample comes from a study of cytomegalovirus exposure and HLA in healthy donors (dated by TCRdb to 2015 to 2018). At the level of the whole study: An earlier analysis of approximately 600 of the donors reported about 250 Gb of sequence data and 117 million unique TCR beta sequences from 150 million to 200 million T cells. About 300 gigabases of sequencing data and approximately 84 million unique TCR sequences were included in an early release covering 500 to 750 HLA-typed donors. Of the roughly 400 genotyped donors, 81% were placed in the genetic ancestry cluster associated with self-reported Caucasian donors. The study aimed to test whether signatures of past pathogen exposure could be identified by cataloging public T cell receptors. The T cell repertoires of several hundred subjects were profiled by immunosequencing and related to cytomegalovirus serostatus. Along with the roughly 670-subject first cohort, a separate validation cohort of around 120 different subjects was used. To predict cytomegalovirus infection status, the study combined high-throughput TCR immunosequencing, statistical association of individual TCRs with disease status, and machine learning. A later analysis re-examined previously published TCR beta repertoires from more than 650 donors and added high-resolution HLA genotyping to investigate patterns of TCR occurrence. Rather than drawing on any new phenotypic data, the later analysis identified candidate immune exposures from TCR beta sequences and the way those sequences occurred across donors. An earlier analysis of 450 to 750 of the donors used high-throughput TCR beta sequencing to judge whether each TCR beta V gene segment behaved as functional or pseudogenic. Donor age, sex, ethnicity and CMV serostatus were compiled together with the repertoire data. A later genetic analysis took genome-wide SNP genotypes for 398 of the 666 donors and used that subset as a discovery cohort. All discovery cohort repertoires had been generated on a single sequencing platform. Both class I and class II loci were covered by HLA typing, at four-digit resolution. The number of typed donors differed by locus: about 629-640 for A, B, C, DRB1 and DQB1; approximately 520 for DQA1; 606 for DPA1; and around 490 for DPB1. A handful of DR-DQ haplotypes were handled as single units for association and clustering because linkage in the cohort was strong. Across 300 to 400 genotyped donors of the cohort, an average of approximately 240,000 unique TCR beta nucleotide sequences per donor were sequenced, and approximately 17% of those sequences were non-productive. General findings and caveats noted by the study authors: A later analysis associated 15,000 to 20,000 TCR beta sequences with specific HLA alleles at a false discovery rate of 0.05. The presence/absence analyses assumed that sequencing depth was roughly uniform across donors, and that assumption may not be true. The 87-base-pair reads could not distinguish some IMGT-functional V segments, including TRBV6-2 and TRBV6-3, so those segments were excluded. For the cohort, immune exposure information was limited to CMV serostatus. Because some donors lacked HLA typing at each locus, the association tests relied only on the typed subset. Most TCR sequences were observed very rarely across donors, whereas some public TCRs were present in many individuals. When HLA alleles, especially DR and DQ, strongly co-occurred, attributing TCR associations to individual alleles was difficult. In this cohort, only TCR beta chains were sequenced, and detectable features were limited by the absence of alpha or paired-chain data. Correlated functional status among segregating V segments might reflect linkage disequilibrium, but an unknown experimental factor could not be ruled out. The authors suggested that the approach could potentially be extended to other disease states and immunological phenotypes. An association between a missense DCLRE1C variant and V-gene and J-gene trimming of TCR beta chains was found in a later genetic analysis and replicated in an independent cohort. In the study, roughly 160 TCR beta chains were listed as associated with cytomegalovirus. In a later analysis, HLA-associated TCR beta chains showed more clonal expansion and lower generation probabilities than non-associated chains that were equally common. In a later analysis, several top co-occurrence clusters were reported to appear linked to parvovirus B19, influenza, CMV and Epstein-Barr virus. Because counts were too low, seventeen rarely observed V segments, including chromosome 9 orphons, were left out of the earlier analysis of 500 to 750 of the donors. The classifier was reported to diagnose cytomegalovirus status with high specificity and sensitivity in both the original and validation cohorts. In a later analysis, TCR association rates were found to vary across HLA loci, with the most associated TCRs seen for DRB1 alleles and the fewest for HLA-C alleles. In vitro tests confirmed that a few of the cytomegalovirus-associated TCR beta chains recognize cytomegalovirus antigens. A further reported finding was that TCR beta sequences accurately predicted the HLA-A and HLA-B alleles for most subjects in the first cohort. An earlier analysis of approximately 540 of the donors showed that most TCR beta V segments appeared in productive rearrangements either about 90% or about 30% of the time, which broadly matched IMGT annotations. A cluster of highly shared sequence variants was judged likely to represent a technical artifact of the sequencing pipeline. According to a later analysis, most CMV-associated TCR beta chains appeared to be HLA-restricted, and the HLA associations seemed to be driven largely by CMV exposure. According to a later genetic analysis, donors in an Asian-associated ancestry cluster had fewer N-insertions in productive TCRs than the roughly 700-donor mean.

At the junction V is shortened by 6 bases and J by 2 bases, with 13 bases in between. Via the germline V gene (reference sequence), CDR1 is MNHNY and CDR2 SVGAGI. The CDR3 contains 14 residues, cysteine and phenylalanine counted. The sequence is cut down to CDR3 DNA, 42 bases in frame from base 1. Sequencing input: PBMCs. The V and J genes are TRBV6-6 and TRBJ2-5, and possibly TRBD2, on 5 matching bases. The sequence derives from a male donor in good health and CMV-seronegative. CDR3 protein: CASRERAAQETQYF. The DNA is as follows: TGTGCCAGCAGGGAGAGGGCAGCACAAGAGACCCAGTACTTC.